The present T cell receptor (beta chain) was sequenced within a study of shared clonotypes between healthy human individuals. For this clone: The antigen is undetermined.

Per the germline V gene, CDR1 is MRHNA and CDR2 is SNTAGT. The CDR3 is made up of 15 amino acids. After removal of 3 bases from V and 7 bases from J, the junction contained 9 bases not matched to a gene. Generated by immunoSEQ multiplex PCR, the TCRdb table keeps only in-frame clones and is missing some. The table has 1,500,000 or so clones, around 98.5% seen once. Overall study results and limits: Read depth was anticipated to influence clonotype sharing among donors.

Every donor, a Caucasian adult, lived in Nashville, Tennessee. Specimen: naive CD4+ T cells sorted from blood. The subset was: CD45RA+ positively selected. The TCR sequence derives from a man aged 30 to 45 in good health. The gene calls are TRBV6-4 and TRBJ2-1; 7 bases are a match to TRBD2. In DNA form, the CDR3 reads TGTGCCAGCAGTGAGGGGCTAGCGGCTGGGAATGAGCAGTTCTTC. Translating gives CASSEGLAAGNEQFF.